This T cell receptor (beta chain) appears in the sequencing data of a study of cytomegalovirus exposure and HLA in healthy donors. For the study at large: Out of 300 to 500 genotyped donors, roughly 83% belonged to the Caucasian-associated ancestry cluster. General study points: In a later analysis, TCR beta V- and J-gene trimming showed a link to a missense DCLRE1C variant. Excluded were some V segments that proved indistinguishable, including TRBV6-2 and TRBV6-3.

A word on this clone: Its antigen is as yet unknown.

This CDR3 region has 19 residues. Germline CDR1 is SGHRS and CDR2 is YFSETQ. V lost 0 bases to trimming and J lost 0 bases, with 16 bases between them. Primers: 60 Vbeta forward and 13 Jbeta reverse. Measured with immunoSEQ multiplex PCR; TCRdb has only the in-frame clones, and not every one. The sample records 130,000 to 150,000 clones, roughly four fifths being singletons. The sequencing sample was made of PBMCs. This chain connects TRBV5-1 to TRBJ1-6, with D unresolved. This TCR came from a man between 40 and 49 years old in good health and CMV-seropositive. The CDR3 loop reads CASSLAWAGPSSYNSPLHF. The CDR3 region has the DNA TGCGCCAGCAGCTTGGCCTGGGCAGGCCCCAGCTCCTATAATTCACCCCTCCACTTT.